The present entry profiles one T cell receptor beta chain with its context. The antigen remains unidentified. The sample belongs to a study of T cell responses to AZD1222 COVID-19 vaccine. Study results and limitations: Donor demographics were predominantly white British with a female majority; clonal diversity may be underestimated. Reportedly, close to half of spike-specific TCRs are directed against unmutated variant regions.

Researchers grouped second doses given at about 4 or about 12 weeks into one pool. This CDR3 has 16 residues. The V end was cut by 1 base, the J end by 2 bases, with 13 bases between. The germline gives CDR1 SGDLS, CDR2 YYNGEE. TCRdb's table, derived via immunoSEQ multiplex PCR, lists solely in-frame clones and lacks some. This sample carries about 64,000 clones, over 70% of them seen once, and the ten largest clones take roughly 13%. This TCR derives from an adult who received the AZD1222 COVID-19 vaccine. The input for sequencing was peripheral blood, taken 28 days after the second AZD1222 dose. The V and J genes are TRBV9 and TRBJ1-3; maybe TRBD1 (5 bases). The chain's CDR3 is CASSVSQGGPGNTIYF. The CDR3 coding sequence is TGTGCCAGCAGCGTATCGCAGGGAGGGCCTGGAAACACCATATATTTT. Filled out from reference TRBV9 and TRBJ1-3, the complete variable domain reads DSGVTQTPKHLITATGQRVTLRCSPRSGDLSVYWYQQSLDQGLQFLIQYYNGEERAKGNILERFSAQQFPDLHSELNLSSLELGDSALYFCASSVSQGGPGNTIYFGEGSWLTVV.